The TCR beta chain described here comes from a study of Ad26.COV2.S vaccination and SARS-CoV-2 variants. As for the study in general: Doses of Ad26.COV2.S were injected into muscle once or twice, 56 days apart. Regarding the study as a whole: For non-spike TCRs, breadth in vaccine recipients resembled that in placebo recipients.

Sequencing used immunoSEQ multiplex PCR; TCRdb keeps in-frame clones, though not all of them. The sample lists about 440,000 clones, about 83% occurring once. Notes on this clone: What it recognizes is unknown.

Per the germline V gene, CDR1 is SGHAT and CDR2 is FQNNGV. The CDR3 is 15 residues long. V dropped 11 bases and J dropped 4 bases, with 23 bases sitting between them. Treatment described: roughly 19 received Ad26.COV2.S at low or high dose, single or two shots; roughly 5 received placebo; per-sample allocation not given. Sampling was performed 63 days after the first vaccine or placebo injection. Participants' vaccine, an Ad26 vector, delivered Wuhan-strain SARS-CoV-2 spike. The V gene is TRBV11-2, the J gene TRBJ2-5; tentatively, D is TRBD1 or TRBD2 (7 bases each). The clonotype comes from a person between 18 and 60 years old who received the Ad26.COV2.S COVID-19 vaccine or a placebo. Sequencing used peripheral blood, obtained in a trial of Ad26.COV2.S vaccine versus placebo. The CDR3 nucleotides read TGTGCCTCTAGCAGGGAGGGACAGCATATAGAGACCCAGTACTTC. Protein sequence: CASSREGQHIETQYF.